Each of the 22 T cell receptor beta chains below was sequenced from the same sample in a study of T cell changes during pregnancy in multiple sclerosis. Here immunoSEQ multiplex PCR was the method, and the copy in TCRdb shows in-frame clones only, minus some. The sample holds some 53,000 clones, around 92% seen once. Sequences were derived from CD4+ T cells from peripheral blood mononuclear cells, sampled in the third trimester of pregnancy. Receptors originate from a female donor with multiple sclerosis, enrolled in a pregnancy study.

The rearrangement joins TRBV7-9 to TRBJ2-3; D remains ambiguous. CDR1 is SEHNR and CDR2 is FQNEAQ in the germline V gene (reference sequence). V shed 1 base and J shed 4 bases, with 9 bases lying between them. The CDR3 sequence is 14 residues long. CDR3 region: CASSLGTNADTQYF. CDR3 coding DNA: TGTGCCAGCAGCTTAGGTACTAACGCAGATACGCAGTATTTT.

J is TRBJ1-2 and V is TRBV7-9, with 7 positions matching TRBD1. V gave up 2 bases and J gave up 3 bases; unmatched junction bases: 9. CDR1 is SEHNR, CDR2 FQNEAQ, per germline (reference sequence). The CDR3 length is 16 residues. The CDR3 nucleotides read TGTGCCAGCAGCTTATGGAACGCTGACAGGGACTATGGCTACACCTTC. It yields the protein CASSLWNADRDYGYTF.

This clone has just one count. The rearrangement joins TRBV7-3 to TRBJ1-1; 9 bases match TRBD1. Per the germline V gene, CDR1 is SGHTA and CDR2 is FQGTGA. The CDR3 covers 14 residues. V was pared by 5 bases and J by 8 bases, with 9 bases of the junction left unmatched. CDR3 region: CASSLGPDRGEAFF. As DNA, the CDR3 is TGTGCCAGCAGCCTGGGTCCTGACAGGGGGGAAGCTTTCTTT.

This clone was seen just once. The chain carries TRBV2 and TRBJ2-7; D ambiguous. The CDR3 totals 13 residues. Germline V lookup: CDR1 SNHLY, CDR2 FYNNEI. Trimming cost V 6 bases and J 0 bases, with 9 bases left between them. This CDR3 is CASSLGFSYEQYF. The CDR3 DNA reads TGTGCCAGCAGCCTCGGGTTCTCCTACGAGCAGTACTTC.

This clone was observed a few times. This chain uses TRBV30 with TRBJ1-1; no clear D gene. Per germline, CDR1 GTSNPN and CDR2 SVGIG (reference sequence). Trimming removed 0 bases from V and 1 base from J, with 6 bases in between. This CDR3 region has 13 residues. In nucleotides, the CDR3 is TGTGCCTGGAGTGTAACACAGAACACTGAAGCTTTCTTT. Protein product: CAWSVTQNTEAFF.

The chain couples TRBV6-1 to TRBJ1-5, with no clear D. V lost 1 base and J 11 bases, leaving 9 bases between the germline ends. CDR1 and CDR2 (germline): MNHNS, SASEGT. The CDR3 is 12 amino acids. The DNA for the CDR3 is TGTGCCAGCAGTGAAGATTTTTCAGCCCAGCATTTT. Its protein product is CASSEDFSAQHF.

This clone was counted a single time. The J gene is TRBJ1-3, the V gene TRBV2; D is possibly TRBD1 (5 bases). The germline V gene encodes CDR1 SNHLY and CDR2 FYNNEI. The CDR3 loop spans 17 amino acids. The V gene lost 4 bases and the J gene lost 4 bases, with 20 bases spanning the gap. CDR3 in amino acids: CASSVFGQGIGGNTIYF. The CDR3 region has the DNA TGTGCCAGCAGTGTATTTGGGCAGGGCATAGGGGGAAACACCATATATTTT.

The rearrangement links TRBV7-3 to TRBJ2-5; the match to TRBD2 covers 9 bases. The germline gives CDR1 SGHTA, CDR2 FQGTGA. This CDR3 contains 14 residues. J lost 5 bases, V lost 7 bases, and 8 bases had no gene match. CDR3 protein: CASNGGRAGETQYF. The DNA for the CDR3 is TGTGCCAGCAACGGCGGGAGGGCCGGGGAGACCCAGTACTTC. The full variable domain, with the rest looked up from reference TRBV7-3 and TRBJ2-5, is GAGVSQTPSNKVTEKGKYVELRCDPISGHTALYWYRQSLGQGPEFLIYFQGTGAADDSGLPNDRFFAVRPEGSVSTLKIQRTERGDSAVYLCASNGGRAGETQYFGPGTRLLVL.

The V call is TRBV6-1, the J call TRBJ2-7, with TRBD1 matching over 10 bases. Per germline, CDR1 MNHNS and CDR2 SASEGT. This CDR3 comprises 14 residues. J was trimmed by 4 bases and V by 6 bases; bases with no gene match: 6. CDR3 bases: TGTGCCAGCAGCCTACGGACAGGGGGATACGAGCAGTACTTC. Translation: CASSLRTGGYEQYF.

This rearrangement joins TRBV10-2 to TRBJ1-2, with a possible D match to TRBD1 (5 bases). The CDR3 sequence is 14 residues long. Germline V gene data show CDR1 as WSHSY and CDR2 as SAAADI. V lost 2 bases and J 6 bases, leaving 13 bases between the germline ends. The CDR3 reads CASSELTDLDGYTF. DNA of the CDR3: TGCGCCAGCAGTGAGCTGACAGACTTGGATGGCTACACCTTC.

This clone was found once. The chain employs TRBV28 and TRBJ1-1; D is possibly TRBD1 (6 bases). Trimming took off 6 bases at V and 0 bases at J, with 14 bases between the two ends. The CDR3 is made up of 15 amino acids. Germline CDR1 is MDHEN and CDR2 is SYDVKM. CDR3 DNA: TGTGCCAGCAGCTCCGGGACACTCATGAACACTGAAGCTTTCTTT. Translating gives CASSSGTLMNTEAFF.

This chain joins TRBV6-5 and TRBJ1-2; tentatively, D is TRBD1 (6 bases). The CDR3 consists of 15 residues. The germline V gene encodes CDR1 MNHEY and CDR2 SVGAGI. Trimming took 5 bases from V and 7 from J, leaving 20 bases between them. CDR3 nucleotides: TGTGCCAGCAGTAAACAGGGTGCAGGTCCGGTTGGCTACACCTTC. Translating gives CASSKQGAGPVGYTF.

The chain is built from TRBV7-6 and TRBJ2-5, with 10 nucleotides matching TRBD2. The CDR3 contains 19 residues. Germline assignment: CDR1 SGHVS and CDR2 FNYEAQ. Trimming cost V 5 bases and J 7 bases; bases outside gene matches: 22. CDR3 nucleotide sequence: TGTGCCAGCAGCGTCAGTACCGGGACTAGCGCCCATCATCGGGGGACCCAGTACTTC. As protein: CASSVSTGTSAHHRGTQYF.

The chain's CDR3 is CASSLVRGQGNTIYF. Written as DNA, the CDR3 is TGTGCCAGCAGCTTAGTGCGGGGGCAGGGAAACACCATATATTTT. This chain links TRBV7-9 with TRBJ1-3; possibly TRBD1 for D (6 bases). Germline assignment: CDR1 SEHNR and CDR2 FQNEAQ (reference sequence). V lost 1 base, J lost 4 bases, and 11 bases lay in between. This CDR3 is built from 15 residues.

J is TRBJ1-5 and V is TRBV30; 9 bases are shared with TRBD1. In germline, CDR1 is GTSNPN, CDR2 SVGIG (reference sequence). The CDR3 covers 12 residues. V shed 5 bases, J shed 7 bases, and the junction held 3 bases outside the gene matches. CDR3 DNA: TGTGCCTGGGACAGGGGGGGACAGCCCCAGCATTTT. Translating gives CAWDRGGQPQHF.

This chain joins TRBV9 and TRBJ2-5, with D perhaps TRBD2 (5 bases). V was pared by 0 bases and J by 2 bases, with 8 bases between. Germline V gene sequence: CDR1 SGDLS, CDR2 YYNGEE. The CDR3 has 14 amino acids. CDR3 coding DNA: TGTGCCAGCAGCGTAGGAAGACTACAAGAGACCCAGTACTTC. It yields the protein CASSVGRLQETQYF.

The chain recombines TRBV28 with TRBJ2-6, with TRBD1 matching 9 bases. The CDR3 runs to 19 residues. Per the germline V gene, CDR1 is MDHEN and CDR2 is SYDVKM. V shed 2 bases and J 0 bases; nucleotides not matched to a gene: 8. CDR3 sequence: CASSLATGGYTSGANVLTF. The CDR3 DNA sequence: TGTGCCAGCAGTTTAGCGACAGGGGGATACACCTCTGGGGCCAACGTCCTGACTTTC.

The V gene is TRBV9, the J gene TRBJ1-6, with no clear D. Germline V gene data show CDR1 as SGDLS and CDR2 as YYNGEE. V lost 0 bases, J lost 7 bases, and 8 bases lay in between. The CDR3 is 14 amino acids. The CDR3 nucleotides are TGTGCCAGCAGCGTAGGCAGTACCAATTCACCCCTCCACTTT. Protein: CASSVGSTNSPLHF.

This rearrangement joins TRBV6-6 to TRBJ2-7, with D maybe TRBD1 (6 bases). The length of the CDR3 is 14 residues. The V gene's germline CDR1 is MNHNY and CDR2 SVGAGI (reference sequence). With 2 bases removed from V and 2 bases from J, the gap between germline ends came to 10 bases. This CDR3 is CASSYVAGAYEQYF. For the CDR3, the DNA is TGTGCCAGCAGTTACGTGGCAGGGGCCTACGAGCAGTACTTC.

The chain carries TRBV27 and TRBJ2-3, with D unresolved. Germline V CDR1 and CDR2: MNHEY, SMNVEV (reference sequence). This CDR3 has 13 amino acids. Deletions cut 2 bases from V and 0 bases from J, with 3 bases between. The CDR3 coding sequence is TGTGCCAGCAGTTTACTGAGCACAGATACGCAGTATTTT. Protein: CASSLLSTDTQYF.

The genes are TRBV7-9 and TRBJ2-1, with TRBD2 identical over 9 bases. Per germline, CDR1 SEHNR and CDR2 FQNEAQ (reference sequence). CDR3 size: 15 residues. J was trimmed by 9 bases and V by 2 bases; bases with no gene match: 8. DNA of the CDR3: TGTGCCAGCAGCTTATATAGCGGGAGAGGATTTGAGCAGTTCTTC. Translated, it gives CASSLYSGRGFEQFF.

The rearrangement links TRBV10-3 to TRBJ2-5, with 7 nucleotides matching TRBD1. CDR3 length: 13 amino acids. Losses at the gene ends were 6 bases for V and 3 bases for J; bases not matched to a gene: 4. Germline V gene data show CDR1 as ENHRY and CDR2 as SYGVKD. The CDR3 bases are TGTGCCATCAGCTACACAGGGGAAGAGACCCAGTACTTC. As protein: CAISYTGEETQYF.